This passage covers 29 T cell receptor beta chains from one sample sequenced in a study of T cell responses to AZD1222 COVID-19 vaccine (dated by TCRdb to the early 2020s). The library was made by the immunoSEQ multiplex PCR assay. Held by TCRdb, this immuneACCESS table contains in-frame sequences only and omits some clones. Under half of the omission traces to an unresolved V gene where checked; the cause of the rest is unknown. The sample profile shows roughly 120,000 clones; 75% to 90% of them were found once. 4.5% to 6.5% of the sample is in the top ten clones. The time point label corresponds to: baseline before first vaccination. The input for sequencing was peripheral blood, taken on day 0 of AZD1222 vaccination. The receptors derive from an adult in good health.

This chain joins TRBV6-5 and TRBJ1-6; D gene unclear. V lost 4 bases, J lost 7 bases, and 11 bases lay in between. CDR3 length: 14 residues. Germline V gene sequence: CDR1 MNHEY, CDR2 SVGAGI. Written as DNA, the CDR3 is TGTGCCAGCAGTTCCCCTCGGGGAAATTCACCCCTCCACTTT. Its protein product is CASSSPRGNSPLHF.

CDR3 region: CASSDQIYTGELFF. The DNA for the CDR3 is TGTGCCAGCAGTGACCAGATTTACACCGGGGAGCTGTTTTTT. The J gene is TRBJ2-2, the V gene TRBV6-4; D unclear. The CDR3 extends over 14 amino acids. Germline V CDR1 and CDR2: MRHNA, SNTAGT. Deletions cut 2 bases from V and 3 bases from J, with 7 bases between.

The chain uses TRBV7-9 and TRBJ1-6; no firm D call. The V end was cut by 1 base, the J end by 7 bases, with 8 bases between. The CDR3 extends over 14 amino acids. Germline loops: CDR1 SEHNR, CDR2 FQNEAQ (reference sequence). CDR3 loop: CASSLVEGNSPLHF. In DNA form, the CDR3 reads TGTGCCAGCAGCTTAGTCGAGGGAAATTCACCCCTCCACTTT.

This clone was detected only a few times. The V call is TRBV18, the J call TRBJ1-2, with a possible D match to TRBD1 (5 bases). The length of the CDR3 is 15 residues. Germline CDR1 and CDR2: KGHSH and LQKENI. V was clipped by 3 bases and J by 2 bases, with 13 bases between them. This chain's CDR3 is CASSPRDGVNYGYTF. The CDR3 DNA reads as TGTGCCAGCTCACCGAGGGACGGAGTAAACTATGGCTACACCTTC. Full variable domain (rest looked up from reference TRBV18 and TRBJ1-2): NAGVMQNPRHLVRRRGQEARLRCSPMKGHSHVYWYRQLPEEGLKFMVYLQKENIIDESGMPKERFSAEFPKEGPSILRIQQVVRGDSAAYFCASSPRDGVNYGYTFGSGTRLTVV.

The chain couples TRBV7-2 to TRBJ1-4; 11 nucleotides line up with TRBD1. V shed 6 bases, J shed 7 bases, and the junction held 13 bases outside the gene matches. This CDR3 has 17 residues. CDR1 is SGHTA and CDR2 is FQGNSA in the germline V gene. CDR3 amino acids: CASSPGQGVRFGEKLFF. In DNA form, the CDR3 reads TGTGCCAGCAGTCCGGGACAGGGGGTACGATTCGGTGAAAAACTGTTTTTT.

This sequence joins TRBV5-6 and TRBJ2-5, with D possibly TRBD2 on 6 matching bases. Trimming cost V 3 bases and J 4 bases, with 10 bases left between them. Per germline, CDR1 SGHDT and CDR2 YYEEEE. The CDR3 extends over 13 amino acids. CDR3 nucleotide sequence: TGTGCCAGCAGCTGGGGGACTTTAGAGACCCAGTACTTC. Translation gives CASSWGTLETQYF.

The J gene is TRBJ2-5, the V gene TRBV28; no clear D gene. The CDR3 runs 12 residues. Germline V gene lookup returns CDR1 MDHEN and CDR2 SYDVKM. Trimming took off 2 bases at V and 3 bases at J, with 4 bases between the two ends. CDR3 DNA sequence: TGTGCCAGCAGTTTAGCAGAAGAGACCCAGTACTTC. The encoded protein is CASSLAEETQYF.

For the CDR3, the DNA is TGTGCCAGTAGTCCAAGCAGGGATCCTTACGGGCAGCCCCAGCATTTT. This translates into CASSPSRDPYGQPQHF. J is TRBJ1-5 and V is TRBV19; D perhaps matches TRBD1 (5 bases). Germline V gene sequence: CDR1 LNHDA, CDR2 SQIVND (reference sequence). This CDR3 contains 16 residues. The V gene lost 5 bases and the J gene lost 7 bases, with 21 bases spanning the gap.

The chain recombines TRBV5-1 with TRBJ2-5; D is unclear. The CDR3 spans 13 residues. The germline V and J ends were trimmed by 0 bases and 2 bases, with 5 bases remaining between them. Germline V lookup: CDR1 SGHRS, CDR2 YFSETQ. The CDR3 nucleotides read TGCGCCAGCAGCTTGGGCAGGCAAGAGACCCAGTACTTC. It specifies CASSLGRQETQYF.

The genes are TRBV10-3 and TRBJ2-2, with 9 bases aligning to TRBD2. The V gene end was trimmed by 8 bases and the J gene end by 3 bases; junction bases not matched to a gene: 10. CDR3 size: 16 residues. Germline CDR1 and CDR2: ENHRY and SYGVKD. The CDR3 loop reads CAILPSTSGYTGELFF. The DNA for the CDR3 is TGTGCCATCTTGCCTTCGACTAGCGGATACACCGGGGAGCTGTTTTTT.

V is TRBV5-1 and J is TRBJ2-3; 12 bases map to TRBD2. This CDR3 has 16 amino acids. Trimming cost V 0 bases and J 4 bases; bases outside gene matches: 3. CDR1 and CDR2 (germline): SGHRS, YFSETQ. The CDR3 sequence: CASSLELAGGPDTQYF. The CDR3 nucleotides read TGCGCCAGCAGCTTGGAGCTAGCGGGAGGGCCAGATACGCAGTATTTT. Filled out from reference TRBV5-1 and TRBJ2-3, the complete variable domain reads KAGVTQTPRYLIKTRGQQVTLSCSPISGHRSVSWYQQTPGQGLQFLFEYFSETQRNKGNFPGRFSGRQFSNSRSEMNVSTLELGDSALYLCASSLELAGGPDTQYFGPGTRLTVL.

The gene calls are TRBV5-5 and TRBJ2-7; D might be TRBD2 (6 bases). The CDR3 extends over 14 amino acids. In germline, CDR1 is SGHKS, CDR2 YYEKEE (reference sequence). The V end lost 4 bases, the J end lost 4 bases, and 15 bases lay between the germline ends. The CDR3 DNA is TGTGCCAGCAGCCTCTGGGGGGTGGAATACGAGCAGTACTTC. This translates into CASSLWGVEYEQYF.

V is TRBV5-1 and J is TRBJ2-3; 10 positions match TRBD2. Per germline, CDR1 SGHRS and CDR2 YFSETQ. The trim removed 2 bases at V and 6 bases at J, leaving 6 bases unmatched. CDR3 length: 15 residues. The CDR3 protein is CASSFSGGPGDTQYF. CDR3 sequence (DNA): TGCGCCAGCAGCTTTAGCGGGGGGCCGGGGGATACGCAGTATTTT. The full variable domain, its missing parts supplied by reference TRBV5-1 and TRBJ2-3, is KAGVTQTPRYLIKTRGQQVTLSCSPISGHRSVSWYQQTPGQGLQFLFEYFSETQRNKGNFPGRFSGRQFSNSRSEMNVSTLELGDSALYLCASSFSGGPGDTQYFGPGTRLTVL.

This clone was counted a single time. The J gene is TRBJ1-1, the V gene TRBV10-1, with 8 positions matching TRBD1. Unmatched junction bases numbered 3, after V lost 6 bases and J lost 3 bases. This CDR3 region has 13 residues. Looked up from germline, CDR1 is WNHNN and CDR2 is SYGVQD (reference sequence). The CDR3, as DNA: TGCGCCAGCAGGGACAGGGAAGACACTGAAGCTTTCTTT. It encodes CASRDREDTEAFF.

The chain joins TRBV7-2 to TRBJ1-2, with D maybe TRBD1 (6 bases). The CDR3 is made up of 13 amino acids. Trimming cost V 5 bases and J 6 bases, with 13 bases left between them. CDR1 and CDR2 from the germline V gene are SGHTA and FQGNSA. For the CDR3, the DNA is TGTGCCAGCAGCCCGGGGAGGGGGGATGGCTACACCTTC. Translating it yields CASSPGRGDGYTF.

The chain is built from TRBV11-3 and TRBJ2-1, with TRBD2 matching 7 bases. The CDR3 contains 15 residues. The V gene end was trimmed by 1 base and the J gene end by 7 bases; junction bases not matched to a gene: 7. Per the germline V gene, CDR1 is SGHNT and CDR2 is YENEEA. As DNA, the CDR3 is TGTGCCAGCAGCTTAGGAGAGACGGGAGGTAATGAGCAGTTCTTC. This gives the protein CASSLGETGGNEQFF.

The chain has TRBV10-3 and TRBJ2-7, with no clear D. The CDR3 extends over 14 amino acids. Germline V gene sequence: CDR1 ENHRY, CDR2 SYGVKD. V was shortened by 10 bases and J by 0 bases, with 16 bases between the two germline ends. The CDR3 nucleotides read TGTGCCAGCAAAGTTGGACCCAGCTCCTACGAGCAGTACTTC. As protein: CASKVGPSSYEQYF.

The CDR3 reads CASSPRDGTSSYEQYF. In DNA form, the CDR3 reads TGTGCCAGCAGCCCCCGGGACGGGACGAGCTCCTACGAGCAGTACTTC. The chain joins TRBV5-5 to TRBJ2-7; the D call may be TRBD1 or TRBD2 (5 bases each). In germline, CDR1 is SGHKS, CDR2 YYEKEE (reference sequence). V lost 4 bases to trimming and J lost 0 bases, with 17 bases between them. This CDR3 has 16 amino acids.

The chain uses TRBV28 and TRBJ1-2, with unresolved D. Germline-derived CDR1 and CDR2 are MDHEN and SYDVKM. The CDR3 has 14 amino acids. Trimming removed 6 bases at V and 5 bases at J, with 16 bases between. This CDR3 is CASSPSSPYYGYTF. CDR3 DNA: TGTGCCAGCAGCCCCTCGTCTCCGTATTATGGCTACACCTTC.

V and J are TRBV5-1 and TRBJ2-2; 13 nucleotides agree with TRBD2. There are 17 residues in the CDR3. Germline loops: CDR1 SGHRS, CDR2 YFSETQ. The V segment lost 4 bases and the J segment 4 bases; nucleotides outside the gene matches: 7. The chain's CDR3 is CASSHGLAGAGTGELFF. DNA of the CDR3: TGCGCCAGCAGCCACGGACTAGCGGGAGCGGGCACCGGGGAGCTGTTTTTT.

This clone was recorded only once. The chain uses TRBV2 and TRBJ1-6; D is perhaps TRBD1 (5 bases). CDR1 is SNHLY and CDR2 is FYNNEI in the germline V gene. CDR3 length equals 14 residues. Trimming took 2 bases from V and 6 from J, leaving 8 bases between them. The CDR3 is CASSERGPNSPLHF. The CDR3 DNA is TGTGCCAGCAGTGAAAGGGGCCCTAATTCACCCCTCCACTTT. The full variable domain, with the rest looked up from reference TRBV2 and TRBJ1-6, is EPEVTQTPSHQVTQMGQEVILRCVPISNHLYFYWYRQILGQKVEFLVSFYNNEISEKSEIFDDQFSVERPDGSNFTLKIRSTKLEDSAMYFCASSERGPNSPLHFGNGTRLTVT.

CDR3 protein: CASSASNRLRNTIYF. The CDR3 DNA reads TGTGCCAGCAGCGCGAGCAACAGACTTAGAAACACCATATATTTT. The chain carries TRBV7-6 and TRBJ1-3; D ambiguous. V was trimmed by 5 bases and J by 5 bases, leaving 16 bases between them. Germline values: CDR1 SGHVS, CDR2 FNYEAQ. This CDR3 has 15 amino acids. Together with reference TRBV7-6 and TRBJ1-3, the CDR3 gives the full variable domain: GAGVSQSPRYKVTKRGQDVALRCDPISGHVSLYWYRQALGQGPEFLTYFNYEAQQDKSGLPNDRFSAERPEGSISTLTIQRTEQRDSAMYRCASSASNRLRNTIYFGEGSWLTVV.

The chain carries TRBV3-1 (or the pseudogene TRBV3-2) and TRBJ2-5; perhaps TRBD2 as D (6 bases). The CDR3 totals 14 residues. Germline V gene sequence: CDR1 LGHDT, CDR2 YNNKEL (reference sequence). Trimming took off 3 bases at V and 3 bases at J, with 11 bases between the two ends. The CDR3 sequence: CASSHRTSKETQYF. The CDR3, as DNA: TGTGCCAGCAGCCACCGAACTAGCAAAGAGACCCAGTACTTC.

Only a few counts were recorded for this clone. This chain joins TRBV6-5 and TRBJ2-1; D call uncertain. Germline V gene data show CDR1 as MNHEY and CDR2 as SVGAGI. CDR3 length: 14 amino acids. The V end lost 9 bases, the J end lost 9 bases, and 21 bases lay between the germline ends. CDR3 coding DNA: TGTGCCAGTCCCCTCGCTGGCAGGCGGAGTGAGCAGTTCTTC. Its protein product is CASPLAGRRSEQFF.

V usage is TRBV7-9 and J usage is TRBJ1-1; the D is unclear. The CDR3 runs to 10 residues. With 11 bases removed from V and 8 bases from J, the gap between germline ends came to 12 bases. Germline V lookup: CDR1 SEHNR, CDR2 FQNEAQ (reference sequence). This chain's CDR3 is CAGGDQEAFF. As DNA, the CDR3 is TGTGCCGGCGGAGATCAGGAAGCTTTCTTT. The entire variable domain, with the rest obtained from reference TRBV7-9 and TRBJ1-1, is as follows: DTGVSQNPRHKITKRGQNVTFRCDPISEHNRLYWYRQTLGQGPEFLTYFQNEAQLEKSRLLSDRFSAERPKGSFSTLEIQRTEQGDSAMYLCAGGDQEAFFGQGTRLTVV.

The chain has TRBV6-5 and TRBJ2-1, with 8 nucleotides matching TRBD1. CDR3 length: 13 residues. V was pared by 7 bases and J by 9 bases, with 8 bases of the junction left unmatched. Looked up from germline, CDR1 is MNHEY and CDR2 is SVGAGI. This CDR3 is CASTRGQDGEQFF. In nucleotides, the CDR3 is TGTGCCAGCACCAGGGGGCAGGATGGTGAGCAGTTCTTC.

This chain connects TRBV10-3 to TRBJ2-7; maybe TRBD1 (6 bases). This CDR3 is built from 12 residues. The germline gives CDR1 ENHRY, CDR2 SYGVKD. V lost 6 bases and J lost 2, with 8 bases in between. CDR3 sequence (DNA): TGTGCCATCAGGACAGGTCCCTACGAGCAGTACTTC. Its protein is CAIRTGPYEQYF.

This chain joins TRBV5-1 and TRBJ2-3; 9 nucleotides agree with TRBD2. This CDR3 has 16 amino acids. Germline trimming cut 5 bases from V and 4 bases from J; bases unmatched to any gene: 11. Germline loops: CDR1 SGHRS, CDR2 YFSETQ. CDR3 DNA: TGCGCCAGCAGTAGTAGGGCTAGCGGGGAATCAGATACGCAGTATTTT. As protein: CASSSRASGESDTQYF.

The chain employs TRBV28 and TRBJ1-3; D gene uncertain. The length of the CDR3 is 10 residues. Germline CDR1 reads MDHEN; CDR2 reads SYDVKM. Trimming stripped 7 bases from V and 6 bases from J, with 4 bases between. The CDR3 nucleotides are TGTGCCAGCATGTCAAACACCATATATTTT. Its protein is CASMSNTIYF.